This is a list of T cell receptor beta chains from one sample in a study of human T cells and chemical hapten exposure. Via MiXCR, TCRdb re-called the RACE reads, giving one row per CDR3 protein. In the table there are roughly 180,000 distinct CDR3 sequences, 20% to 25% of which are singletons. The sequencing used whole blood, collected in connection with sensitization to the hapten diphenylcyclopropenone (DPC). The source is a woman between 50 and 59 years old with alopecia areata. Some clones in this sample may be carry-over from other donors' samples. The CDR3 runs from the conserved cysteine through the conserved F or W. A D gene is named only where the DNA matches it firmly.

CDR3aa: CSVGVWGGDRRNGYTF
j_gene: TRBJ1-2
d_gene: .
v_gene: TRBV29-1

CDR3aa: CASSLTGNTEAFF
j_gene: TRBJ1-1
d_gene: .
v_gene: TRBV27

CDR3aa: CASSYGGGSNTGELFF
j_gene: TRBJ2-2
d_gene: .
v_gene: TRBV6-5

CDR3aa: CASSPQFGQGAGNEQFF
j_gene: TRBJ2-1
d_gene: TRBD1
v_gene: TRBV5-8

CDR3aa: CASSEGQGEGETQYF
j_gene: TRBJ2-5
d_gene: TRBD1
v_gene: TRBV10-2

CDR3aa: CASSPDSNYGYTF
j_gene: TRBJ1-2
d_gene: .
v_gene: TRBV5-1

CDR3aa: CASSLVQGASHEQYF
j_gene: TRBJ2-7
d_gene: .
v_gene: TRBV5-1

CDR3aa: CSVVRASGSDEQYF
j_gene: TRBJ2-7
d_gene: TRBD2
v_gene: TRBV29-1

CDR3aa: CASSLGSRDTQYF
j_gene: TRBJ2-3
d_gene: .
v_gene: TRBV5-1

CDR3aa: CSATDGNNEKLFF
j_gene: TRBJ1-4
d_gene: .
v_gene: TRBV20-1

CDR3aa: CASSLITSGTFYEQYF
j_gene: TRBJ2-7
d_gene: TRBD2
v_gene: TRBV5-6

CDR3aa: CSARGGHRNQPQHF
j_gene: TRBJ1-5
d_gene: .
v_gene: TRBV20-1

CDR3aa: CSARDRGLAKNIQYF
j_gene: TRBJ2-4
d_gene: .
v_gene: TRBV20-1

CDR3aa: CSVAGGGQETQYF
j_gene: TRBJ2-5
d_gene: .
v_gene: TRBV29-1

CDR3aa: CASSPLGNTEAFF
j_gene: TRBJ1-1
d_gene: .
v_gene: TRBV28

CDR3aa: CASSSSIPGEQFF
j_gene: TRBJ2-1
d_gene: .
v_gene: TRBV6-5

CDR3aa: CASSEVGSSKQYF
j_gene: TRBJ2-7
d_gene: .
v_gene: TRBV25-1

CDR3aa: CASSSRSSSYTF
j_gene: TRBJ1-2
d_gene: .
v_gene: TRBV7-2

CDR3aa: CASSAHSGTYNEQFF
j_gene: TRBJ2-1
d_gene: TRBD2
v_gene: TRBV9

CDR3aa: CASRDTGYAFF
j_gene: TRBJ1-1
d_gene: .
v_gene: TRBV6-2/TRBV6-3

CDR3aa: CASSLSTDEAFF
j_gene: TRBJ1-1
d_gene: .
v_gene: TRBV7-8

CDR3aa: CASSPLAGEVYEQFF
j_gene: TRBJ2-1
d_gene: TRBD2
v_gene: TRBV14

CDR3aa: CSVRTGETQYF
j_gene: TRBJ2-5
d_gene: .
v_gene: TRBV29-1

CDR3aa: CASSLPGQGYEQYF
j_gene: TRBJ2-7
d_gene: TRBD1
v_gene: TRBV7-2

CDR3aa: CASKARATNEQFF
j_gene: TRBJ2-1
d_gene: .
v_gene: TRBV19

CDR3aa: CASSPRTSGSNSYEQYF
j_gene: TRBJ2-7
d_gene: TRBD2
v_gene: TRBV18

CDR3aa: CASSLTSGVFAEQFF
j_gene: TRBJ2-1
d_gene: .
v_gene: TRBV7-2

CDR3aa: CASSFPPHYEQFF
j_gene: TRBJ2-1
d_gene: .
v_gene: TRBV11-3

CDR3aa: CASREGPPGGNIQYF
j_gene: TRBJ2-4
d_gene: .
v_gene: TRBV6-6

CDR3aa: CASSLGSRTEAFF
j_gene: TRBJ1-1
d_gene: .
v_gene: TRBV7-8

CDR3aa: CASSVGLEGVNYGYTF
j_gene: TRBJ1-2
d_gene: .
v_gene: TRBV9

CDR3aa: CASSLEGGANEKLFF
j_gene: TRBJ1-4
d_gene: .
v_gene: TRBV5-1

CDR3aa: CASMDLRAGQSEQYF
j_gene: TRBJ2-7
d_gene: .
v_gene: TRBV27

CDR3aa: CSASGLANTDTQYF
j_gene: TRBJ2-3
d_gene: TRBD2
v_gene: TRBV20-1

CDR3aa: CASSRSDRGTEAFF
j_gene: TRBJ1-1
d_gene: TRBD1
v_gene: TRBV14

CDR3aa: CASSLYGQGADGYTF
j_gene: TRBJ1-2
d_gene: TRBD1
v_gene: TRBV5-1

CDR3aa: CASSLDHTEAFF
j_gene: TRBJ1-1
d_gene: .
v_gene: TRBV12-3/TRBV12-4

CDR3aa: CASSSERETQYF
j_gene: TRBJ2-5
d_gene: .
v_gene: TRBV5-1

CDR3aa: CASSSTSDSAPLETQYF
j_gene: TRBJ2-5
d_gene: TRBD2
v_gene: TRBV28

CDR3aa: CASSQVVGGRSNEQFF
j_gene: TRBJ2-1
d_gene: .
v_gene: TRBV4-2

CDR3aa: CASTTGGSSGNTIYF
j_gene: TRBJ1-3
d_gene: .
v_gene: TRBV6-1

CDR3aa: CATSVTGSYGYTF
j_gene: TRBJ1-2
d_gene: TRBD1
v_gene: TRBV15

CDR3aa: CSARDRRAVTDTQYF
j_gene: TRBJ2-3
d_gene: .
v_gene: TRBV20-1

CDR3aa: CASSWARGGGETQYF
j_gene: TRBJ2-5
d_gene: .
v_gene: TRBV6-2/TRBV6-3

CDR3aa: CAWSGGGNEQFF
j_gene: TRBJ2-1
d_gene: .
v_gene: TRBV30

CDR3aa: CSVRGTANTGELFF
j_gene: TRBJ2-2
d_gene: TRBD1
v_gene: TRBV29-1

CDR3aa: CSASYPRGATANTGELFF
j_gene: TRBJ2-2
d_gene: .
v_gene: TRBV20-1

CDR3aa: CASTQAIQGYEQYF
j_gene: TRBJ2-7
d_gene: TRBD1
v_gene: TRBV12-3/TRBV12-4

CDR3aa: CASSLRGYEQYF
j_gene: TRBJ2-7
d_gene: .
v_gene: TRBV27

CDR3aa: CASSLAGTGGNEQFF
j_gene: TRBJ2-1
d_gene: TRBD1
v_gene: TRBV7-8

CDR3aa: CASSPWPGQGVNEQYF
j_gene: TRBJ2-7
d_gene: TRBD1
v_gene: TRBV27

CDR3aa: CSAHPVGSSKNIQYF
j_gene: TRBJ2-4
d_gene: .
v_gene: TRBV20-1

CDR3aa: CASSLIAGVNTGELFF
j_gene: TRBJ2-2
d_gene: TRBD2
v_gene: TRBV12-3/TRBV12-4

CDR3aa: CASSVHVGGNTEAFF
j_gene: TRBJ1-1
d_gene: .
v_gene: TRBV18

CDR3aa: CATSRGGTTNEQFF
j_gene: TRBJ2-1
d_gene: .
v_gene: TRBV15

CDR3aa: CASSALLHRMNTEAFF
j_gene: TRBJ1-1
d_gene: .
v_gene: TRBV7-9

CDR3aa: CSVDGVSTEAFF
j_gene: TRBJ1-1
d_gene: .
v_gene: TRBV29-1